The count of the clone carrying this T cell receptor (beta chain) is one. The antigen is unknown. Individuals selected for sequencing had exhibited CD8+CD57+ cell expansion on flow cytometry. The V and J ends lost 5 bases and 2 bases, in that order; junction bases with no gene match: 7. The CDR3 has 15 amino acids. Germline V gives CDR1 SEHNR, CDR2 FQNEAQ (reference sequence). Using genomic DNA as the template, TCR beta VDJ and CDR3 profiling was carried out. TCRdb passed the reads through MiXCR, listing each CDR3 protein once. The sample records 89,000 or so distinct CDR3 sequences, 65% to 70% being singletons. These data come from a study of CD8+CD57+ T cells in acquired aplastic anemia. Findings and caveats of the study: Patients and controls shared 25 to 35 CD8+ CDR3 sequences, which appeared highly expressed in patients and within their immunodominant clones.

This receptor was taken from a human donor with aplastic anemia. The V call is TRBV7-9, the J call TRBJ2-5; TRBD1 matches at 8 bases. The sample taken for sequencing was sorted CD4+, CD8+, or CD8+CD57+ T cells (not recorded which) from PBMCs. In DNA form, the CDR3 reads TGTGCCAGCAGCGGGTGGGACAGGAAACAAGAGACCCAGTACTTC. The encoded protein is CASSGWDRKQETQYF.